Presented here are 25 T cell receptor beta chains from one specimen sequenced in a study of blood T cells in healthy people across ages. A second PCR, run for about 6 to 12 cycles, used a sample-barcoded 5' primer plus a J-beta primer mix. From the 5' RACE reads, TCRdb called clonotypes with MiXCR, one entry per CDR3 protein. The sample shows about 400,000 distinct CDR3 sequences, roughly half of them seen only once. Sequencing was performed on blood. Source of these receptors: a man aged 55 to 70 in good health.

The CDR3, as DNA: TGTGCCAGCAACTACAGGGGCGAGCAGTACTTC. Protein sequence: CASNYRGEQYF. The rearrangement uses TRBV28 and TRBJ2-7; TRBD1 matches 7 bases. This CDR3 region has 11 residues. CDR1 is MDHEN, CDR2 SYDVKM, per germline. J gave up 6 bases and V 7 bases, and 3 bases lay outside the gene matches.

The chain uses TRBV6-5 and TRBJ2-3; D is tentatively TRBD1 or TRBD2 (5 bases each). The CDR3 extends over 15 amino acids. Germline CDR1 MNHEY, CDR2 SVGAGI. The ends were cut back, 6 bases at V and 0 bases at J, with 13 bases in the middle. CDR3 in amino acids: CASSPDGASTDTQYF. DNA of the CDR3: TGTGCCAGCAGCCCGGACGGGGCTAGCACAGATACGCAGTATTTT.

This clonotype was found a few times. V and J are TRBV9 and TRBJ1-2; possibly TRBD1 for D (5 bases). CDR1 and CDR2 from the germline V gene are SGDLS and YYNGEE. This CDR3 region has 13 residues. V dropped 2 bases and J dropped 5 bases, with 10 bases sitting between them. The CDR3 protein is CASSVGTDYGYTF. CDR3 nucleotide sequence: TGTGCCAGCAGCGTCGGGACGGATTATGGCTACACCTTC.

In regard to this clonotype: A clone one base away is much larger, so this may be a read error. CDR3 in amino acids: CASSLARTSQGEQYF. The CDR3 bases are TGTGCCAGCAGCTTAGCGCGGACAAGCCAAGGGGAGCAGTACTTC. The rearrangement links TRBV7-2 to TRBJ2-5; either TRBD1 or TRBD2 may supply D (5 bases each). V was cut by 0 bases and J by 11 bases, with 19 bases left in between. Per the germline V gene, CDR1 is SGHTA and CDR2 is FQGNSA. This CDR3 is built from 15 residues.

The V call is TRBV5-1, the J call TRBJ1-2; a weak D match, TRBD1 (5 bases). Germline V gene sequence: CDR1 SGHRS, CDR2 YFSETQ. The CDR3 covers 16 residues. Trimming left V 2 bases short and J 5 bases short, with 19 bases between. CDR3 coding DNA: TGCGCCAGCAGCTTACGGACGGACTCCAAGGGGTATGGCTACACCTTC. Its translation: CASSLRTDSKGYGYTF.

This clonotype was seen a handful of times. The V and J genes are TRBV18 and TRBJ2-5, with D perhaps matching TRBD2 (6 bases). The CDR3 sequence is 15 residues long. Germline V gene lookup returns CDR1 KGHSH and CDR2 LQKENI. Trimming shortened V by 6 bases and J by 0 bases, and 14 bases separated the two germline ends. The CDR3 is CASSRDAGYQETQYF. The CDR3 region has the DNA TGTGCCAGCTCCCGGGATGCGGGGTACCAAGAGACCCAGTACTTC.

This sequence joins TRBV11-2 and TRBJ2-4, with D hard to call. The DNA matches TRBJ2-7 better at its end, which makes the J call doubtful. The length of the CDR3 is 15 residues. The V gene's germline CDR1 is SGHAT and CDR2 FQNNGV. CDR3 sequence (DNA): TGTGCCAGCAGCTTAGGAAAAGAACGAACCTACGAGCAGTACTTC. This sequence encodes CASSLGKERTYEQYF.

This sequence joins TRBV24-1 and TRBJ2-3, with D perhaps matching TRBD1 (6 bases). This CDR3 region has 15 residues. The germline gives CDR1 KGHDR, CDR2 SFDVKD. V shed 4 bases and J shed 1 base, with 11 bases lying between them. CDR3 amino acids: CATSDPRGRTDTQYF. CDR3 sequence (DNA): TGTGCCACCAGTGACCCCAGGGGACGCACAGATACGCAGTATTTT.

This rearrangement joins TRBV6-5 to TRBJ2-3, with 13 positions matching TRBD2. V trimming: 2 bases; J trimming: 0 bases; junction bases outside the gene matches: 8. The CDR3 sequence is 19 residues long. The germline gives CDR1 MNHEY, CDR2 SVGAGI. CDR3 sequence reads: CASSYPTSGRADSTDTQYF. CDR3 coding DNA: TGTGCCAGCAGTTACCCCACTAGCGGGAGGGCCGACAGCACAGATACGCAGTATTTT.

The J gene is TRBJ1-1, the V gene TRBV18; TRBD1 matches 9 bases. Germline V gene data show CDR1 as KGHSH and CDR2 as LQKENI. There are 14 residues in the CDR3. J gave up 10 bases and V 4 bases, and 10 bases lay outside the gene matches. CDR3 nucleotide sequence: TGTGCCAGCTCACTAGCGGGGGACAGGGATGTAGCTTTCTTT. Its protein product is CASSLAGDRDVAFF.

This clonotype occurred many times. This sequence joins TRBV2 and TRBJ2-7; 8 bases are shared with TRBD2. The CDR3 is 14 residues long. V lost 3 bases and J lost 4; bases outside the gene matches: 5. From germline, CDR1 is SNHLY and CDR2 FYNNEI. DNA of the CDR3: TGTGCCAGCAGTGAGGAGCGGGGGAGATACGAGCAGTACTTC. Translated, it gives CASSEERGRYEQYF.

V is TRBV18 and J is TRBJ2-7; no clear D. CDR1 KGHSH and CDR2 LQKENI come from the germline V gene. CDR3 length: 14 residues. The V and J ends lost 3 bases and 3 bases respectively, with 12 bases between them. The CDR3 here is CASSPPDVNYEQYF. The CDR3 coding sequence is TGTGCCAGCTCACCGCCGGACGTCAACTACGAGCAGTACTTC.

This clonotype appeared a single time. At one end the junction does not follow the germline gene, possibly because of a read error. The chain employs TRBV2 and TRBJ2-1; D uncertain. Germline loops: CDR1 SNHLY, CDR2 FYNNEI. CDR3 length: 12 amino acids. The CDR3 bases are TGTACCAGCAGTGAAGTTGGCGGTGAGCAGTTCTTC. Translating gives CTSSEVGGEQFF.

This clonotype was detected only a few times. Being one base from a much bigger clone, this may be a read error. CDR3 sequence: CASTNPGQNNEQYF. The CDR3 DNA sequence: TGTGCCAGTACCAACCCTGGACAGAACAATGAGCAGTACTTC. The chain employs TRBV19 and TRBJ2-5, with D possibly matching TRBD1 (6 bases). Looked up from germline, CDR1 is LNHDA and CDR2 is SQIVND (reference sequence). With 7 bases removed from V and 11 bases from J, the gap between germline ends came to 23 bases. CDR3 length: 14 amino acids.

The sample holds a few counts of this clonotype. V usage is TRBV25-1 and J usage is TRBJ2-7; no definite D call. There are 12 residues in the CDR3. The germline V gene has CDR1 MGHDK and CDR2 SYGVNS. With 6 bases removed from V and 6 bases from J, the gap between germline ends came to 12 bases. The CDR3 reads CASSLLGCEQYF. Here the CDR3 DNA reads TGTGCCAGCAGCCTTCTGGGTTGCGAGCAGTACTTC.

This clonotype was found a few times. The V call is TRBV11-2, the J call TRBJ2-7, with D perhaps given as TRBD1 or TRBD2 (5 bases each). Germline assignment: CDR1 SGHAT and CDR2 FQNNGV. The CDR3 loop spans 15 amino acids. V lost 2 bases to trimming and J lost 3 bases, with 14 bases between them. CDR3 sequence reads: CASSLSGTAVYEQYF. In DNA form, the CDR3 reads TGTGCCAGCAGCTTATCCGGGACGGCGGTCTACGAGCAGTACTTC.

The J gene is TRBJ2-1, the V gene TRBV12-3 or TRBV12-4, with D possibly TRBD1 on 7 matching bases. Trimming shortened V by 8 bases and J by 5 bases, and 19 bases separated the two germline ends. The CDR3 has 15 amino acids. Here the CDR3 DNA reads TGTGCCAGCGGCGATAGACAGGGAGGCAACAATGAGCAGTTCTTC. The encoded protein is CASGDRQGGNNEQFF.

The rearrangement joins TRBV24-1 to TRBJ2-1; TRBD2 agrees at 7 bases. Germline-derived CDR1 and CDR2 are KGHDR and SFDVKD. Losses at the gene ends were 3 bases for V and 5 bases for J; bases not matched to a gene: 18. CDR3 size: 19 residues. The CDR3 region is CATSDPTGGSWSHHNEQFF. The DNA of the CDR3 is TGTGCCACCAGTGATCCAACGGGGGGTAGCTGGAGTCACCACAATGAGCAGTTCTTC.

The sample holds a few counts of this clonotype. The genes are TRBV7-8 and TRBJ1-5, with D possibly matching TRBD1 (5 bases). This CDR3 comprises 16 residues. CDR1 is SGHVS, CDR2 FQNEAQ, per germline. V lost 5 bases, J lost 0 bases, and 14 bases lay in between. In DNA form, the CDR3 reads TGTGCCAGCAGCGAAGGGGAGGCCTATAGCAATCAGCCCCAGCATTTT. Translating it yields CASSEGEAYSNQPQHF.

The DNA for the CDR3 is TGTGCCAGCAGCTTGGGGACAGGGGTAGACCAAGAGACCCAGTACTTC. It codes for CASSLGTGVDQETQYF. V usage is TRBV7-2 and J usage is TRBJ2-5, with 10 nucleotides matching TRBD1. This CDR3 has 16 amino acids. The J segment lost 0 bases and the V segment lost 3 bases, leaving 4 bases of the junction unmatched. The germline V gene encodes CDR1 SGHTA and CDR2 FQGNSA.

In this sample, this clonotype turned up many times. This sequence joins TRBV9 and TRBJ2-7, with 7 bases that match TRBD1. The CDR3 length is 16 residues. Germline-derived CDR1 and CDR2 are SGDLS and YYNGEE. The junction had 17 bases not matched to a gene; V was cut back by 4 bases and J by 7 bases. The CDR3 protein is CASSQGVPGLLGEQYF. The DNA of the CDR3 is TGTGCCAGCAGCCAGGGGGTCCCCGGGCTACTCGGGGAGCAGTACTTC.

This chain uses TRBV28 with TRBJ2-1; 7 positions agree with TRBD2. The ends lost 4 bases at V and 7 bases at J; junction bases unmatched: 10. The germline V gene encodes CDR1 MDHEN and CDR2 SYDVKM. The CDR3 runs 15 residues. The CDR3 bases are TGTGCCAGCAGTTCCCTAGGGGAGGGCCTTAATGAGCAGTTCTTC. Protein: CASSSLGEGLNEQFF.

V gene TRBV29-1 combines with J gene TRBJ2-1; D unresolved. Germline CDR1 SQVTM, CDR2 ANQGSEA. The CDR3 runs to 12 residues. Trimming removed 4 bases at V and 8 bases at J, with 12 bases between. The CDR3 sequence: CSVVFGGYEQFF. The CDR3 DNA follows: TGCAGCGTTGTGTTTGGCGGTTATGAGCAGTTCTTC.

The chain carries TRBV30 and TRBJ2-7, with 8 bases aligning to TRBD2. This CDR3 has 15 amino acids. Germline-derived CDR1 and CDR2 are GTSNPN and SVGIG (reference sequence). V trimming: 0 bases; J trimming: 3 bases; junction bases outside the gene matches: 7. The CDR3 DNA is TGTGCCTGGAGTGTCCCTCGGGAGGGACACTACGAGCAGTACTTC. It translates to CAWSVPREGHYEQYF.

This clonotype was seen repeatedly, ten times or more. The chain recombines TRBV27 with TRBJ2-1; 13 bases align to TRBD2. V was pared by 2 bases and J by 7 bases, with 8 bases of the junction left unmatched. Germline loops: CDR1 MNHEY, CDR2 SMNVEV (reference sequence). This CDR3 comprises 17 residues. The DNA for the CDR3 is TGTGCCAGCAGTTTAACCCCCGGACTAGCGGGAGCTAATGAGCAGTTCTTC. Translation gives CASSLTPGLAGANEQFF.